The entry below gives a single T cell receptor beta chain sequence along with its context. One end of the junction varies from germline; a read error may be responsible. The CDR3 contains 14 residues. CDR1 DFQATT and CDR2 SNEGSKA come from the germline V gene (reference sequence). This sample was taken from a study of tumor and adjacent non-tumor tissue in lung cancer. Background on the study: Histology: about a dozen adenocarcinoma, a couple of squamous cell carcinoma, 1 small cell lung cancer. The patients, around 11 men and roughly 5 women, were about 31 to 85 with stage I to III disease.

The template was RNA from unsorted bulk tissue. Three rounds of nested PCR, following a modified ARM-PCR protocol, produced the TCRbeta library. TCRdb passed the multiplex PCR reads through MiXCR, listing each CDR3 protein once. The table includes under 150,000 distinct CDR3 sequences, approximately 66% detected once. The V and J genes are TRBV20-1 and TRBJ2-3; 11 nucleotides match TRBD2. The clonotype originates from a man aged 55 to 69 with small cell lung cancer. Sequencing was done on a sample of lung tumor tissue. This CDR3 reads CSATGLAVTDTQFF. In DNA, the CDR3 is TGCAGTGCGACGGGACTAGCGGTGACAGATACGCAGTTTTTT.